This TCR beta chain was identified in a study of cytomegalovirus exposure and HLA in healthy donors. A multiplex PCR was run with 60 Vbeta primers and 13 Jbeta primers. Only in-frame clones appear in the TCRdb table, and some are missing; sequencing was by immunoSEQ multiplex PCR. The sample holds some 130,000 clones, 75% to 85% seen once. Germline-derived CDR1 and CDR2 are SGHRS and YFSETQ. V shed 0 bases, J shed 5 bases, and the junction held 7 bases outside the gene matches. The CDR3 runs to 15 residues. This receptor was taken from a female donor in good health and CMV-seronegative. Source material: PBMCs. The genes are TRBV5-1 and TRBJ2-5; 7 bases map to TRBD1. The CDR3 region has the DNA TGCGCCAGCAGCTTGGTCGACAGGGCCTTGGAGACCCAGTACTTC. Translating it yields CASSLVDRALETQYF.